Following are 2 T cell receptor beta chains from one sample sequenced in a study of blood T cell repertoires in COVID-19. Assay used: immunoSEQ multiplex PCR; TCRdb lists only in-frame clones, some missing. The sample yields roughly 180,000 clones, around 80% seen once. The material sequenced was peripheral blood. These TCRs come from a middle-aged woman with COVID-19, enrolled during active disease.

This clone was detected a few times. The rearrangement uses TRBV5-1 and TRBJ1-2; maybe TRBD1 (5 bases). Trimming took off 0 bases at V and 0 bases at J, with 9 bases between the two ends. This CDR3 contains 15 residues. Germline loops: CDR1 SGHRS, CDR2 YFSETQ. The CDR3 protein is CASSLDGGTNYGYTF. CDR3 nucleotides: TGCGCCAGCAGCTTGGACGGGGGAACTAACTATGGCTACACCTTC.

This clone was seen only once. The chain couples TRBV2 to TRBJ1-1; D might be TRBD1 (6 bases). Germline lookup yields CDR1 SNHLY and CDR2 FYNNEI. CDR3 length: 12 amino acids. Trimming left V 11 bases short and J 4 bases short, with 14 bases between. Here the CDR3 reads CAVKRGGTEAFF. The DNA of the CDR3 is TGTGCCGTCAAAAGGGGGGGCACTGAAGCTTTCTTT.